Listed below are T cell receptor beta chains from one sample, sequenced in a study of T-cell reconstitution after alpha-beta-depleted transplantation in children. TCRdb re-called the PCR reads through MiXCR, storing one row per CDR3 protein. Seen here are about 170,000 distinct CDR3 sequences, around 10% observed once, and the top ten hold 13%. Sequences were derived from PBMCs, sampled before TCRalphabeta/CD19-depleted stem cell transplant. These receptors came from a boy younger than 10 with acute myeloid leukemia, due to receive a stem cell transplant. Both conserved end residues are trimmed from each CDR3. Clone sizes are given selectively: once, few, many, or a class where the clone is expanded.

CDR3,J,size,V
ASSFRAEIYNEQF,TRBJ2-1,many,TRBV7-9
ASSDSRNTEAF,TRBJ1-1,many,TRBV7-3
ASRQSGGDTEAF,TRBJ1-1,-,TRBV12-3/TRBV12-4
SASASGGALETQY,TRBJ2-5,many,TRBV20-1
ASRGGRGDTQY,TRBJ2-3,many,TRBV6-1
ASLDTDGYGYT,TRBJ1-2,many,TRBV5-1
AIRESGISYEQY,TRBJ2-7,many,TRBV10-3
ASSPMGTASTDTQY,TRBJ2-3,many,TRBV5-1
AISAPGQGVETQY,TRBJ2-5,many,TRBV10-3
ASSLAVHTTGELF,TRBJ2-2,many,TRBV7-6
ASSYYHTDTQY,TRBJ2-3,many,TRBV6-5
ASSPEGGLNYGYT,TRBJ1-2,many,TRBV7-2
ASTHGRTLSNQPQH,TRBJ1-5,many,TRBV6-2/TRBV6-3
ASSQGGGQGVRNTEAF,TRBJ1-1,many,TRBV4-1
ASSFGGSGNEQF,TRBJ2-1,many,TRBV12-3/TRBV12-4
ASSAGTRENEQF,TRBJ2-1,once,TRBV19
ASSYLETQY,TRBJ2-5,many,TRBV3-1
ASSFSGASNEQF,TRBJ2-1,few,TRBV19
ASSPATYEQY,TRBJ2-7,few,TRBV7-9
SASTGGLTYEQY,TRBJ2-7,many,TRBV20-1
SASERQETQY,TRBJ2-5,many,TRBV20-1
ASSWTGSFAEAF,TRBJ1-1,many,TRBV5-5
ASSLARQGSYNEQF,TRBJ2-1,many,TRBV5-6
ASSLTGVYNEQF,TRBJ2-1,many,TRBV28
ASRTGFEKLF,TRBJ1-4,many,TRBV2
ASRENGGTEAF,TRBJ1-1,many,TRBV2
SVAGGWGQPQH,TRBJ1-5,many,TRBV29-1
SVVGATSYEQY,TRBJ2-7,many,TRBV29-1
ASSFGQGTTDTQY,TRBJ2-3,many,TRBV7-9
ASSELPSGGAEHEQF,TRBJ2-1,-,TRBV25-1
ASSLYRDNEQF,TRBJ2-1,many,TRBV5-1
ASSATGTGDQPQH,TRBJ1-5,-,TRBV19
ASSRPIFSGRGAKNIQY,TRBJ2-4,many,TRBV18
ASSGRLCQGRDQPQH,TRBJ1-5,many,TRBV6-1
ASSLVLLALRTDTQY,TRBJ2-3,-,TRBV7-9
ASSLYSNTGELF,TRBJ2-2,many,TRBV7-2
ASSYALGQGAYEQY,TRBJ2-7,many,TRBV28
ASSFGPGREKNTEAF,TRBJ1-1,many,TRBV7-9
ASSPVNTGELF,TRBJ2-2,many,TRBV7-7
ASSLQGASYGYT,TRBJ1-2,many,TRBV12-3/TRBV12-4
ASSLADRAGAGELF,TRBJ2-2,many,TRBV7-2
ASSLEGNSNQPQH,TRBJ1-5,many,TRBV5-1
SASAWTSANEQF,TRBJ2-1,many,TRBV20-1
ATSVASTDTQY,TRBJ2-3,many,TRBV24-1
ASSLDPTPHNEQF,TRBJ2-1,many,TRBV5-1
SARRGGLRLRETQY,TRBJ2-5,few,TRBV20-1
ASSRDPITYEQY,TRBJ2-7,-,TRBV6-1
ASRAQLTAADTQY,TRBJ2-3,many,TRBV12-3/TRBV12-4